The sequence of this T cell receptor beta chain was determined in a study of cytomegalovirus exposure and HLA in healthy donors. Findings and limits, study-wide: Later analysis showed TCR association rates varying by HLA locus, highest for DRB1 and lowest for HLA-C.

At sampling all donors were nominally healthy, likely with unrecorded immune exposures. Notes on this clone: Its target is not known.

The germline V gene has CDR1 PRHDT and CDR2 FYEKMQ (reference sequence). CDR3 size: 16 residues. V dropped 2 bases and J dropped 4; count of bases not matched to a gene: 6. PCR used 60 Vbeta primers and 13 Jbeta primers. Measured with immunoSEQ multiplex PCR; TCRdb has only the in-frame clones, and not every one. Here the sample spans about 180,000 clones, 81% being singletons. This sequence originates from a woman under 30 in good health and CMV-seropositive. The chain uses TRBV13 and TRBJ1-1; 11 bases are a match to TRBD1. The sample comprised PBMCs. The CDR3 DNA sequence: TGTGCCAGCAGCTTACGGACAGGGGGCGAGGGCACTGAAGCTTTCTTT. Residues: CASSLRTGGEGTEAFF.